This TCR beta chain is from a study of breast tumors, draining lymph nodes, adjacent tissues. TCRdb called the multiplex PCR reads again in MiXCR, with one record for every CDR3 protein. This sample has about 16,000 distinct CDR3 sequences, with 45% found just once. Sample share makes this clonotype medium-sized. The length of the CDR3 is 18 residues. The germline V gene has CDR1 SGHRS and CDR2 YFSETQ. V trimming: 0 bases; J trimming: 2 bases; junction bases outside the gene matches: 7. Sequencing used tumor-adjacent breast tissue. The chain is built from TRBV5-1 and TRBJ2-3; 12 nucleotides align to TRBD2. The sequence was collected from a female donor with breast cancer. Some clones in this sample may be carry-over from other donors' samples. DNA of the CDR3: TGCGCCAGCAGCTTGGGGCTAGCGGGGGGGTCTCACACAGATACGCAGTATTTT. Encoded protein: CASSLGLAGGSHTDTQYF.